The sequence of this T cell receptor (beta chain) was determined in a study of cytomegalovirus exposure and HLA in healthy donors. At the level of the study: From HLA-typed donors, an early data release held roughly 89 million unique TCRs.

Primers: 60 Vbeta forward and 13 Jbeta reverse. TCRdb's table, derived via immunoSEQ multiplex PCR, lists solely in-frame clones and lacks some. The sample contains approximately 130,000 clones, roughly 82% of which appear only once. About this clone: What it recognizes is unknown.

General study findings and limits: Earlier results showed most TCR beta V segments being productive about 87% or about 30% of the time.

With V trimmed by 4 bases and J by 7 bases, 9 bases remained unmatched. The CDR3 has 15 amino acids. The V gene's germline CDR1 is SGHAT and CDR2 FQNNGV. Input material: PBMCs. The origin of this receptor is a boy aged 5-17 years in good health and CMV-seronegative. The rearrangement links TRBV11-2 to TRBJ2-1, with 8 bases matching TRBD2. CDR3 bases: TGTGCCAGCAGCTCCGGATGGACTAGCACGAATGAGCAGTTCTTC. It translates to CASSSGWTSTNEQFF.